The sequence of this TCR beta chain was determined in a study of somatic mutations in cytotoxic T cells in rheumatoid arthritis. Repertoires were generated with immunoSEQ multiplex PCR, while TCRdb's copy carries only in-frame clones and drops some. The sample contains 25,000 to 35,000 clones, more than 75% of which appear only once. With V trimmed by 7 bases and J by 3 bases, 7 bases remained unmatched. CDR3 length equals 15 residues. Germline lookup yields CDR1 MNHNS and CDR2 SASEGT. The receptor's source is an adult with rheumatoid arthritis. This rearrangement joins TRBV6-1 to TRBJ1-3, with TRBD1 matching 9 bases. The specimen sequenced was CD8+ T cells sorted from blood. The CDR3 loop is CASMLQGANGNTIYF. In DNA, the CDR3 is TGTGCCAGCATGTTACAGGGGGCGAATGGAAACACCATATATTTT.